These T cell receptor beta chains were read from a single sample in a study of T-cell memory formation after mild COVID-19. Each CDR3 protein is one row after TCRdb ran MiXCR on the 5' RACE reads. Of fewer than 700,000 distinct CDR3 sequences detected, about a fifth appear once; the ten largest clones hold around 8.4%. Sequencing was carried out using PBMCs or a T cell subset sorted from them (not recorded which). The origin of the receptors is an adult woman who had mild COVID-19 (a few samples of this study predate the infection). Cell type and time point are not known. Both conserved end residues are part of each CDR3. D genes are given only for firm matches. Size is omitted from some rows. Given values are once, few, many or a class for expanded clones.

v_call,j_call,clone_size,cdr3_length,d_call,cdr3_nt,cdr3_aa
TRBV29-1,TRBJ1-2,NA,14,NA,TGCAGCGTTGAAGATCTAGGACGATACTATGGCTACACCTTC,CSVEDLGRYYGYTF
TRBV5-1,TRBJ1-1,NA,15,NA,TGCGCCAGCAGCTTCAGGCCGGTCGGGGACACTGAAGCTTTCTTT,CASSFRPVGDTEAFF
TRBV20-1,TRBJ2-5,NA,14,TRBD2,TGCAGACCTGGGCTAGCGGGGTACCAAGAGACCCAGTACTTC,CRPGLAGYQETQYF
TRBV12-3/TRBV12-4,TRBJ2-1,NA,13,TRBD2,TGTGCCAGCAGTACGCGGGAGAACAATGAGCAGTTCTTC,CASSTRENNEQFF
TRBV12-3/TRBV12-4,TRBJ1-2,NA,13,NA,TGTGCCAGCATGAGGGGGGACGGTGAGGGCTACACCTTC,CASMRGDGEGYTF
TRBV7-2,TRBJ2-4,NA,15,NA,TGTGCCAGCAGCCCCATTAGCGGATACAAAAACATTCAGTACTTC,CASSPISGYKNIQYF
TRBV11-2,TRBJ1-1,NA,16,NA,TGTGCCAGCAGCATTAGCAGGGCAGGGTTATGGACTGAAGCTTTCTTT,CASSISRAGLWTEAFF
TRBV15,TRBJ2-7,few,14,TRBD2,TGTGCCACCAGCTCCCGGGGGGGCGTCTACGAGCAGTACTTC,CATSSRGGVYEQYF
TRBV2,TRBJ2-2,few,15,TRBD2,TGTGCCAGCAGTGAATGGACTAGACACACCGGGGAGCTGTTTTTT,CASSEWTRHTGELFF
TRBV7-2,TRBJ2-2,many,16,NA,TGTGCCAGCAGCTTAGTACGGCCAGGGGAAACCGGGGAGCTGTTTTTT,CASSLVRPGETGELFF
TRBV12-3/TRBV12-4,TRBJ2-1,few,13,TRBD2,TGTGCCAGCAGTCGCGGGGGGGCCAATGAGCAGTTCTTC,CASSRGGANEQFF
TRBV29-1,TRBJ1-1,few,14,NA,TGCAGCGTTGATGACAGTCCCTCGAACACTGAAGCTTTCTTT,CSVDDSPSNTEAFF
TRBV6-5,TRBJ1-1,few,15,NA,TGTGCCAGCAGCCCTATTCGCGACGGGGACACTGAAGCTTTCTTT,CASSPIRDGDTEAFF
TRBV7-9,TRBJ2-1,NA,17,NA,TGTGCCAGCAGCTCCGTGGGACCCGGGACGTCGACGAATGAGCAGTTCTTC,CASSSVGPGTSTNEQFF
TRBV4-2,TRBJ2-1,few,20,TRBD2,TGTGCCAGCAGCCAAGATGCGACTAGCGGGAGGGCCGTCTCCTACAATGAGCAGTTCTTC,CASSQDATSGRAVSYNEQFF
TRBV24-1,TRBJ2-3,few,15,NA,TGTGCCACTTCCCCCGTCCAGGGAGAGGGAGATACGCAGTATTTT,CATSPVQGEGDTQYF
TRBV9,TRBJ2-3,NA,16,TRBD2,TGTGCCAGCAGCGGGCCACTAGCGGGGGGCACAGATACGCAGTATTTT,CASSGPLAGGTDTQYF
TRBV14,TRBJ2-1,NA,17,TRBD2,TGTGCCAGCAGCCCAGCGGGACTAGCGGGAGGAAGCAATGAGCAGTTCTTC,CASSPAGLAGGSNEQFF
TRBV9,TRBJ2-1,few,15,NA,TGTGCCAGCAGCGTAGATCCGACCGGATACAATGAGCAGTTCTTC,CASSVDPTGYNEQFF
TRBV24-1,TRBJ2-3,NA,15,NA,TGTGCCACCAGTGATTCCTCGCCGGACCGGGATACGCAGTATTTT,CATSDSSPDRDTQYF
TRBV12-5,TRBJ2-4,few,14,NA,TGTGCTAGTGGTCCAGGGGAAGGTGTAAACATTCAGTACTTC,CASGPGEGVNIQYF
TRBV7-9,TRBJ1-1,many,16,NA,TGTGCCAGCAGACCCGGGACACGAAGAGAGTTCACTGAAGCTTTCTTT,CASRPGTRREFTEAFF
TRBV6-5,TRBJ2-1,NA,15,TRBD2,TGTGCCAGCAGTAAGACTAGCGGGGGGGCAGGGGAGCAGTTCTTC,CASSKTSGGAGEQFF
TRBV3-1,TRBJ1-6,few,14,NA,TGTGCCAGCAGCCAAGGACAGGTCAATTCACCCCTCCACTTT,CASSQGQVNSPLHF
TRBV5-4,TRBJ1-2,few,16,NA,TGTGCCAGCAGCTTGGTGGGACGGGCGGCGGCCGGCGGCTACACCTTC,CASSLVGRAAAGGYTF
TRBV10-3,TRBJ2-3,NA,12,NA,TGTGCCATCAGTGAAAGCACAGATACGCAGTATTTT,CAISESTDTQYF
TRBV6-1,TRBJ2-7,NA,14,TRBD1,TGTGCCAGCACTTCCGGGACAGGGGTTTACGAGCAGTACTTC,CASTSGTGVYEQYF
TRBV6-1,TRBJ1-6,NA,14,NA,TGTGCCAGCAGGGGACCGCCCTATAATTCACCCCTCCACTTT,CASRGPPYNSPLHF
TRBV27,TRBJ2-2,few,15,NA,TGTGCCAGCAGTCAGCTTGGGGCGGGCACCGGGGAGCTGTTTTTT,CASSQLGAGTGELFF
TRBV18,TRBJ1-1,NA,14,NA,TGTGCCAGCTCACCCCAGGGGTTTAGCACTGAAGCTTTCTTT,CASSPQGFSTEAFF
TRBV7-6,TRBJ1-3,NA,17,TRBD1,TGTGCCAGCAGCTTAGCCGCAGGGGGAACCTCTGGAAACACCATATATTTT,CASSLAAGGTSGNTIYF
TRBV12-3/TRBV12-4,TRBJ2-1,NA,16,NA,TGTGCCAGCAGTGAGGGGTTGTGGGGGCCTGGGAATGAGCAGTTCTTC,CASSEGLWGPGNEQFF
TRBV15,TRBJ1-1,NA,15,NA,TGTGCCACCAGCCCAACGTCGGGCGTCCGGACTGAAGCTTTCTTT,CATSPTSGVRTEAFF
TRBV29-1,TRBJ1-1,few,10,NA,TGCAGCGTGATGGACGCTGAAGCTTTCTTT,CSVMDAEAFF
TRBV25-1,TRBJ1-2,NA,12,NA,TGTGCCAGCAGTGAAAGGCTCCGGGGCTACACCTTC,CASSERLRGYTF
TRBV21-1,TRBJ2-3,few,16,NA,TGTGCCAGCTCCACAACCGGGGGACTAGCGGAAGATACGCAGTATTTT,CASSTTGGLAEDTQYF